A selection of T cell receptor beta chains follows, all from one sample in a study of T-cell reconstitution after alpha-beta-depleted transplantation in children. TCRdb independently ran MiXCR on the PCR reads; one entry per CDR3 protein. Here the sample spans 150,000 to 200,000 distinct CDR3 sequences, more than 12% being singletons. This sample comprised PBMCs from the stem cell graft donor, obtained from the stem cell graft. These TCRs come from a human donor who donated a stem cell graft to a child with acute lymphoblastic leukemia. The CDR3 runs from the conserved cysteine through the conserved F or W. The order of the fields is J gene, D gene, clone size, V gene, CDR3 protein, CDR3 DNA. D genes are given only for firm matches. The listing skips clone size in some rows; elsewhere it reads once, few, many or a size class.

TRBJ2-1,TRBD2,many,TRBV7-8,CASSLELGTSGYNEQFF,TGTGCCAGCAGCTTAGAGCTCGGGACTAGCGGCTACAATGAGCAGTTCTTC
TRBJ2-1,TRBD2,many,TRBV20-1,CSGLARTGNEQFF,TGCAGCGGACTAGCTCGGACTGGGAATGAGCAGTTCTTC
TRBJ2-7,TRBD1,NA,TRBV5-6,CASSLLDRVGVDF,TGTGCCAGCAGCTTGCTGGACAGGGTGGGGGTGGACTTC
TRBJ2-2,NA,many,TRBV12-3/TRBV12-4,CASRQALNTGELFF,TGTGCCTCACGACAGGCCCTGAACACCGGGGAGCTGTTTTTT
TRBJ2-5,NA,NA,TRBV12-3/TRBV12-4,CASSFGQLYQETQYF,TGTGCCAGCAGTTTCGGTCAACTATACCAAGAGACCCAGTACTTC
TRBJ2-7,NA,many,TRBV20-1,CSARSLDGRYEQYF,TGCAGTGCTAGGTCTTTGGACGGCCGCTACGAGCAGTACTTC
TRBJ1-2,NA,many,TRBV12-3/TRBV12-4,CASRPGGANYGYTF,TGTGCCAGCAGGCCCGGGGGGGCGAACTATGGCTACACCTTC
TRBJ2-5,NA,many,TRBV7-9,CASSYIQETQYF,TGTGCCAGCAGCTACATCCAAGAGACCCAGTACTTC
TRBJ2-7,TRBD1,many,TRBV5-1,CASSRQGDPDEQYF,TGCGCCAGCAGCAGACAGGGGGACCCCGACGAGCAGTACTTC
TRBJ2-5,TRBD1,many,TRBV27,CASSPGTGGAQETQYF,TGTGCCAGCAGTCCAGGGACAGGGGGAGCCCAAGAGACCCAGTACTTC
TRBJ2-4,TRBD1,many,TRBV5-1,CASSSQGQGAKNIQYF,TGCGCCAGCAGCTCCCAGGGACAGGGAGCCAAAAACATTCAGTACTTC
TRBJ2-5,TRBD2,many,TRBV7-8,CASSGGLETQYF,TGTGCCAGCTCGGGAGGGTTAGAGACCCAGTACTTC
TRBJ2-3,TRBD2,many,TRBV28,CASRTGTSGIDTQYF,TGTGCCAGCAGAACCGGGACTAGCGGGATAGATACGCAGTATTTT
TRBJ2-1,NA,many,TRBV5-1,CASSYYGNNEQFF,TGCGCCAGCAGCTATTACGGGAACAATGAGCAGTTCTTC
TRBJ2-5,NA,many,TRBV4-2,CASSQASGTGGETQYF,TGTGCCAGCAGCCAGGCCTCCGGGACTGGGGGTGAAACCCAGTACTTC
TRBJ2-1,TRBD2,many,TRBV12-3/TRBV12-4,CASSLAGTRRYNEQFF,TGTGCCAGCAGTTTAGCCGGGACTAGACGCTACAATGAGCAGTTCTTC
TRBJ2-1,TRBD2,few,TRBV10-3,CAISESVTSGREQFF,TGTGCCATCAGTGAGTCTGTCACTAGCGGGAGAGAGCAGTTCTTC
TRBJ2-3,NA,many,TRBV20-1,CSASVRERGGDTQYF,TGCAGTGCATCAGTTCGGGAGAGAGGAGGGGATACGCAGTATTTT
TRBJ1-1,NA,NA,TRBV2,CASRSRMNTEAFF,TGTGCCAGCAGAAGCCGCATGAACACTGAAGCTTTCTTT
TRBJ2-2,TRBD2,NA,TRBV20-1,CSAKGLAGTQNTGELFF,TGCAGTGCTAAGGGACTAGCGGGAACTCAGAACACCGGGGAGCTGTTTTTT
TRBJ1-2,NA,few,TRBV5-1,CASSPRPETGRGGYTF,TGCGCCAGCAGCCCACGCCCGGAAACTGGACGAGGAGGCTACACCTTC
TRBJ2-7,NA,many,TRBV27,CASSFGLFYEQYF,TGTGCCAGCAGTTTTGGGCTCTTCTACGAGCAGTACTTC
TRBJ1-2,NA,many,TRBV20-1,CSARVTRDRGYTF,TGCAGTGCTAGAGTAACCAGGGATAGAGGCTACACCTTC
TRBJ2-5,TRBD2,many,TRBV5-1,CASSLGSLAGEETQYF,TGCGCCAGCAGCTTGGGGTCGTTAGCGGGGGAAGAGACCCAGTACTTC
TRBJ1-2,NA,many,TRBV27,CASSLTGYYYGYTF,TGTGCCAGCAGTTTAACAGGATACTACTATGGCTACACCTTC
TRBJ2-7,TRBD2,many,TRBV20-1,CSATPAGVLESYEQYF,TGCAGTGCTACTCCAGCGGGAGTTCTGGAGTCCTACGAGCAGTACTTC
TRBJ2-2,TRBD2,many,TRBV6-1,CASSDPLGRGTGELFF,TGTGCCAGCAGTGATCCCCTGGGGAGGGGCACCGGGGAGCTGTTTTTT
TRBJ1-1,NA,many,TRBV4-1,CASKGGSTEAFF,TGCGCCAGTAAAGGGGGTAGCACTGAAGCTTTCTTT
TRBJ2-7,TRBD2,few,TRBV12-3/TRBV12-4,CASSQTGGSYEQYF,TGTGCCAGCAGTCAAACGGGGGGGTCCTACGAGCAGTACTTC
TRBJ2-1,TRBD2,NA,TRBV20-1,CSAAGLAGLSSYNEQFF,TGCAGTGCCGCTGGACTAGCGGGATTGAGCTCCTACAATGAGCAGTTCTTC
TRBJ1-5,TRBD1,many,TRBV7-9,CASSLGAGGQPQHF,TGTGCCAGCAGCTTAGGGGCAGGGGGTCAGCCCCAGCATTTT
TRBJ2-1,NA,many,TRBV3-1,CASSQGSTSSEQFF,TGTGCCAGCAGCCAAGGAAGTACTAGCAGCGAGCAGTTCTTC
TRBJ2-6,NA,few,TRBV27,CASSKGGHLSSGANGLTF,TGTGCCAGCTCCAAGGGGGGACACCTGAGCTCTGGGGCCAACGGCCTGACTTTC
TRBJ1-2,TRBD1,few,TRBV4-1,CASSQQGDYDGYTF,TGCGCCAGCAGCCAACAGGGGGATTATGATGGCTACACCTTC
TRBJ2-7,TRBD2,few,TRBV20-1,CSARDVTSGPSLYEQYF,TGCAGTGCTAGAGATGTGACTAGCGGGCCCTCTCTCTACGAGCAGTACTTC
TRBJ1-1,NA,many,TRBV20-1,CSARAKGRFEAFF,TGCAGTGCTAGAGCCAAGGGAAGATTCGAAGCTTTCTTT
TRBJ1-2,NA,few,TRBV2,CASSPPSPANYGYTF,TGTGCCAGCAGTCCCCCTTCGCCCGCTAACTATGGCTACACCTTC
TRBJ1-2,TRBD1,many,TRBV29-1,CSVGDSGTGSAGYTF,TGCAGCGTTGGAGATTCCGGGACAGGGTCGGCTGGCTACACCTTC
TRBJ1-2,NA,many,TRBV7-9,CASSLVLGYGYTF,TGTGCCAGCAGCTTAGTACTGGGCTATGGCTACACCTTC
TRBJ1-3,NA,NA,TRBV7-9,CASGDRSSGNTIYF,TGTGCCAGCGGGGACCGTAGCTCTGGAAACACCATATATTTT
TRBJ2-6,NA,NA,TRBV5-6,CASSSRGRENSGANVLTF,TGTGCCAGCAGTTCGAGGGGACGGGAAAACTCTGGGGCCAACGTCCTGACTTTC
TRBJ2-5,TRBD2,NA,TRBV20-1,CSAKTSRETQYF,TGCAGTGCTAAGACTAGCCGAGAGACCCAGTACTTC
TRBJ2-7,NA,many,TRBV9,CASSVGSEIDYEQYF,TGTGCCAGCAGCGTGGGCAGTGAGATCGACTACGAGCAGTACTTC
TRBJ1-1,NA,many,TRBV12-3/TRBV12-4,CASSLWGIEAFF,TGTGCCAGCAGTTTATGGGGAATTGAAGCTTTCTTT
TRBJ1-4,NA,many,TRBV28,CASSRRLSNNEKLFF,TGTGCCAGCAGCCGCCGGTTGAGTAATAATGAAAAACTGTTTTTT
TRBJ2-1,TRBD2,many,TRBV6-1,CASSVAGGRNEQFF,TGTGCCAGCAGTGTAGCGGGAGGGCGAAATGAGCAGTTCTTC
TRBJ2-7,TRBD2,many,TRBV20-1,CSARGEGYEQYF,TGCAGTGCTAGAGGGGAGGGCTACGAGCAGTACTTC
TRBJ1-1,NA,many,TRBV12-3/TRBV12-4,CASSFYGGKDTEAFF,TGTGCCAGCAGTTTCTATGGGGGGAAGGACACTGAAGCTTTCTTT
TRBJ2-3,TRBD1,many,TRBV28,CASWTGTGNTDTQYF,TGTGCCAGCTGGACCGGGACAGGCAACACAGATACGCAGTATTTT
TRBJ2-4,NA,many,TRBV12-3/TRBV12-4,CASSLSGAKNIQYF,TGTGCCAGCAGTTTATCAGGGGCGAAAAACATTCAGTACTTC
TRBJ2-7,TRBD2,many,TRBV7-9,CASNLLAEAGQYF,TGTGCCAGCAACCTACTAGCGGAGGCGGGGCAGTACTTC
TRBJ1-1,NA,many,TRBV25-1,CASSEWLGTEAFF,TGTGCCAGCAGTGAATGGCTAGGGACTGAAGCTTTCTTT
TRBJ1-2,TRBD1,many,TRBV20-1,CSARDGTVYGYTF,TGCAGTGCTAGAGATGGGACAGTCTATGGCTACACCTTC